Below, 14 T cell receptor beta chains from the same sample are listed, as sequenced in a study of T cells in Graves' hyperthyroidism and ophthalmopathy. RNA transcripts provided the source from which TCR beta CDR3 regions were amplified. A set of HTBI primers served as the primers for a first-round RT-PCR of the TCR CDR3. From the multiplex PCR reads, TCRdb called clonotypes with MiXCR, one entry per CDR3 protein. The table has approximately 400,000 distinct CDR3 sequences, around 14% seen once. Sequenced material: blood. Source of these receptors: a woman between 18 and 30 years old with Graves' hyperthyroidism.

There are a few counts of this clonotype. The chain employs TRBV5-5 and TRBJ1-5, with D perhaps matching TRBD1 (5 bases). Trimming pared 1 base from V and 5 bases from J, leaving 10 bases between. The CDR3 extends over 14 amino acids. Germline V gives CDR1 SGHKS, CDR2 YYEKEE (reference sequence). CDR3 sequence (DNA): TGTGCCAGCAGCTTGTGGGGGAGTGATCAGCCCCAGCATTTT. Translation gives CASSLWGSDQPQHF.

This clonotype was detected ten times or more. The rearrangement links TRBV28 to TRBJ2-7; D is unclear. Looked up from germline, CDR1 is MDHEN and CDR2 is SYDVKM. The CDR3 runs to 15 residues. The V gene lost 3 bases and the J gene lost 3 bases, with 15 bases spanning the gap. CDR3 nucleotide sequence: TGTGCCAGCAGTTTGTCCAGCTCGACGCTCTACGAGCAGTACTTC. Translated: CASSLSSSTLYEQYF.

The chain links TRBV29-1 to TRBJ1-1, with a tentative D call TRBD1 (6 bases). The germline CDR1 and CDR2 sequences are SQVTM and ANQGSEA. Trimming left V 3 bases short and J 4 bases short, with 15 bases between. This CDR3 comprises 14 residues. In DNA form, the CDR3 reads TGCAGCGTTGAGGGCCATAGAGGGGGCACTGAAGCTTTCTTT. This encodes CSVEGHRGGTEAFF. Combining the CDR3 with reference TRBV29-1 and TRBJ1-1 gives the whole variable domain SAVISQKPSRDICQRGTSLTIQCQVDSQVTMMFWYRQQPGQSLTLIATANQGSEATYESGFVIDKFPISRPNLTFSTLTVSNMSPEDSSIYLCSVEGHRGGTEAFFGQGTRLTVV.

This clonotype was picked up many times. The J gene is TRBJ2-7, the V gene TRBV15, with 10 bases aligning to TRBD1. Trimming took 5 bases from V and 7 from J; bases not matched to a gene: 8. Germline CDR1 is LNHNV and CDR2 is YYDKDF (reference sequence). CDR3 length: 14 amino acids. This CDR3 is CATSPRTGGREQYF. The CDR3 DNA follows: TGTGCCACCAGCCCCCGGACAGGGGGACGTGAGCAGTACTTC.

This clonotype was recorded at least ten times. This chain connects TRBV20-1 to TRBJ1-2, with a weak D call TRBD1 (5 bases). Trimming took 1 base from V and 3 from J, leaving 9 bases between them. Germline CDR1 and CDR2: DFQATT and SNEGSKA (reference sequence). This CDR3 is 13 amino acids long. The CDR3 spells CSARGQRDYGYTF. For the CDR3, the DNA is TGCAGTGCTAGAGGACAGCGTGACTATGGCTACACCTTC.

This rearrangement joins TRBV29-1 to TRBJ2-3, with D perhaps TRBD1 (6 bases). From germline, CDR1 is SQVTM and CDR2 ANQGSEA. The V end was cut by 7 bases, the J end by 2 bases, with 16 bases between. The CDR3 length is 14 residues. The CDR3 spells CSAKGTTNTDTQYF. CDR3 DNA sequence: TGCAGCGCCAAAGGGACAACTAACACAGATACGCAGTATTTT.

This clonotype showed up just a few times. The rearrangement uses TRBV6-2 or TRBV6-3 and TRBJ1-1; D may be TRBD1 (5 bases). Per germline, CDR1 MNHEY and CDR2 SVGEGT. The CDR3 extends over 16 amino acids. Trimming stripped 0 bases from V and 1 base from J, with 12 bases between. In DNA, the CDR3 is TGTGCCAGCAGTTACTCGATGGGACGGCAGAACACTGAAGCTTTCTTT. Its protein product is CASSYSMGRQNTEAFF.

This clonotype was found many times. This rearrangement joins TRBV13 to TRBJ2-5; TRBD2 matches 7 bases. Germline loops: CDR1 PRHDT, CDR2 FYEKMQ (reference sequence). The CDR3 length is 13 residues. J gave up 9 bases and V 1 base, and 5 bases lay outside the gene matches. Here the CDR3 DNA reads TGTGCCAGCAGCTTAGTCGCTAGCGGCTCCCAGTACTTC. Its translation is CASSLVASGSQYF.

In its sample, this clonotype was seen many times. J is TRBJ1-2 and V is TRBV4-3, with D perhaps matching TRBD1 (5 bases). The length of the CDR3 is 14 residues. Germline V gives CDR1 LGHNA, CDR2 YSLEER. The V end was cut by 3 bases, the J end by 8 bases, with 16 bases between. In DNA form, the CDR3 reads TGCGCCAGCAGCCACCCGGACACGCTTCGGGGCTACACCTTC. This gives the protein CASSHPDTLRGYTF.

The sample holds many counts of this clonotype. This chain connects TRBV6-2 or TRBV6-3 to TRBJ1-1; perhaps TRBD1 as D (5 bases). Trimming removed 4 bases at V and 7 bases at J, with 16 bases between. Germline V CDR1 and CDR2: MNHEY, SVGEGT. This CDR3 comprises 14 residues. CDR3 sequence reads: CASSSTGDRDEAFF. CDR3 DNA: TGTGCCAGCAGTTCTACTGGCGACAGAGATGAAGCTTTCTTT.

The rearrangement uses TRBV3-1 and TRBJ2-7, with 9 positions matching TRBD2. V was clipped by 1 base and J by 5 bases; unmatched bases: 9. Per germline, CDR1 LGHDT and CDR2 YNNKEL (reference sequence). CDR3 size: 16 residues. The CDR3 reads CASSQVSGRSHHEQYF. The DNA of the CDR3 is TGTGCCAGCAGCCAAGTTAGCGGGAGAAGCCACCACGAGCAGTACTTC.

The chain couples TRBV6-2 or TRBV6-3 to TRBJ2-1; 12 bases are a match to TRBD1. CDR3 length equals 15 residues. CDR1 is MNHEY and CDR2 is SVGEGT in the germline V gene. V lost 5 bases, J lost 7 bases, and 6 bases stayed unmatched. The CDR3 reads CASSRDRGLRNEQFF. CDR3 bases: TGTGCCAGCAGTCGGGACAGGGGGCTCAGGAATGAGCAGTTCTTC.

This clonotype was counted between two and nine times. This chain uses TRBV20-1 with TRBJ1-4, with a possible D match to TRBD1 (5 bases). Germline V gene sequence: CDR1 DFQATT, CDR2 SNEGSKA (reference sequence). This CDR3 has 15 amino acids. The V end lost 6 bases, the J end lost 0 bases, and 14 bases lay between the germline ends. The CDR3, as DNA: TGCAGTGCGGGGGGAGGGAGAGCAACTAATGAAAAACTGTTTTTT. Translation: CSAGGGRATNEKLFF.

This chain connects TRBV6-1 to TRBJ2-1; 8 bases fit TRBD2. The germline V gene has CDR1 MNHNS and CDR2 SASEGT. This CDR3 region has 19 residues. After removal of 7 bases from V and 0 bases from J, the junction contained 17 bases not matched to a gene. The CDR3: CASTTFGERGRRSYNEQFF. The CDR3 region has the DNA TGTGCCAGCACGACCTTCGGGGAGCGGGGGCGCCGCTCCTACAATGAGCAGTTCTTC.